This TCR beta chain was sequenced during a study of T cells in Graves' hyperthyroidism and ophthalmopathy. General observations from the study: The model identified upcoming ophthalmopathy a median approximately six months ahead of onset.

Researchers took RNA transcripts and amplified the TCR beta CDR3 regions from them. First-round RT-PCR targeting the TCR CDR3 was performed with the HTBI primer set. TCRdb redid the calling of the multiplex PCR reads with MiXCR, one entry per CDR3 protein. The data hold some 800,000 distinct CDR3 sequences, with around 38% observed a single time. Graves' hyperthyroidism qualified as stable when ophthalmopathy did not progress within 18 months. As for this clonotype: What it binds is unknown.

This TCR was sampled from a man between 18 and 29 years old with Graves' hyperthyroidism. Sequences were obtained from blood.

The CDR3 DNA follows: TGTGCCAGTAGGTCTCGGGACAGGTCTCGCGAGCAGTACTTC. As protein: CASRSRDRSREQYF. The V and J genes are TRBV19 and TRBJ2-7; 8 bases map to TRBD1. V gave up 6 bases and J gave up 6 bases; unmatched junction bases: 10. Germline V gene lookup returns CDR1 LNHDA and CDR2 SQIVND (reference sequence). This CDR3 region has 14 residues.